One and the same sample provided the 20 T cell receptor beta chains below, sequenced in a study of cytomegalovirus exposure and HLA in healthy donors. This table comes from immunoSEQ multiplex PCR, and its TCRdb copy is limited to in-frame clones, with some not included. The sample carries about 130,000 clones, approximately 94% recorded once. The source material was PBMCs. The source is a man younger than 35 in good health and CMV-seronegative.

Only one count was recorded for this clone. V is TRBV27 and J is TRBJ2-7; 8 positions match TRBD2. Germline V CDR1 and CDR2: MNHEY, SMNVEV (reference sequence). The V segment lost 5 bases and the J segment 1 base; nucleotides outside the gene matches: 7. The CDR3 sequence is 15 residues long. Here the CDR3 DNA reads TGTGCCAGCAGTCGAGCCCGGGGGGGTTCCTACGAGCAGTACTTC. This codes for CASSRARGGSYEQYF.

This sequence joins TRBV30 and TRBJ1-1; no reliable D call. Germline CDR1 reads GTSNPN; CDR2 reads SVGIG (reference sequence). The CDR3 covers 12 residues. V was trimmed by 6 bases and J by 6 bases, leaving 14 bases between them. Here the CDR3 DNA reads TGTGCCTGCTACAGTGATGTCCCTGAAGCTTTCTTT. As protein: CACYSDVPEAFF.

The chain uses TRBV28 and TRBJ1-1; no reliable D call. The CDR3 sequence is 13 residues long. The germline V and J ends were trimmed by 2 bases and 1 base, with 5 bases remaining between them. The germline gives CDR1 MDHEN, CDR2 SYDVKM. The CDR3 loop reads CASSLGTNTEAFF. The CDR3 DNA is TGTGCCAGCAGTTTAGGCACGAACACTGAAGCTTTCTTT.

The gene calls are TRBV6-6 and TRBJ1-2, with 7 bases aligning to TRBD1. The CDR3 totals 13 residues. Germline trimming cut 7 bases from V and 7 bases from J; bases unmatched to any gene: 9. Germline values: CDR1 MNHNY, CDR2 SVGAGI (reference sequence). DNA for the CDR3: TGTGCCAGCAAACCCAGGGACAGTGGTGGCTACACCTTC. It encodes CASKPRDSGGYTF.

This chain links TRBV27 with TRBJ2-7; tentative D call: TRBD2 (5 bases). This CDR3 region has 15 residues. The germline gives CDR1 MNHEY, CDR2 SMNVEV (reference sequence). Trimming took off 5 bases at V and 3 bases at J, with 17 bases between the two ends. The CDR3 region is CASSLFGLNHYEQYF. The CDR3 DNA follows: TGTGCCAGCAGTCTATTCGGACTGAACCACTACGAGCAGTACTTC.

The V gene is TRBV9, the J gene TRBJ1-2, with a weak D call TRBD1 (6 bases). The CDR3 length is 16 residues. Trimming stripped 4 bases from V and 4 bases from J, with 20 bases between. Looked up from germline, CDR1 is SGDLS and CDR2 is YYNGEE. CDR3 DNA sequence: TGTGCCAGCAGCCCGGAGGGGGGGACGGGACCCTATGGCTACACCTTC. Amino acids: CASSPEGGTGPYGYTF.

V gene TRBV30 combines with J gene TRBJ1-3, with D hard to call. This CDR3 is 15 amino acids long. Germline-derived CDR1 and CDR2 are GTSNPN and SVGIG (reference sequence). Deletions cut 0 bases from V and 1 base from J, with 10 bases between. The CDR3 DNA reads as TGTGCCTGGAGTGTACCGGGGAGTTCTGGAAACACCATATATTTT. Protein: CAWSVPGSSGNTIYF.

The chain has TRBV7-9 and TRBJ2-7, with D tentatively TRBD2 (5 bases). The CDR3 is 13 amino acids. CDR1 is SEHNR and CDR2 is FQNEAQ in the germline V gene (reference sequence). V was cut by 2 bases and J by 4 bases, with 9 bases left in between. The CDR3 loop is CASSLRTYYEQYF. As DNA, the CDR3 is TGTGCCAGCAGCTTAAGGACTTATTACGAGCAGTACTTC. Filled out from reference TRBV7-9 and TRBJ2-7, the complete variable domain reads DTGVSQNPRHKITKRGQNVTFRCDPISEHNRLYWYRQTLGQGPEFLTYFQNEAQLEKSRLLSDRFSAERPKGSFSTLEIQRTEQGDSAMYLCASSLRTYYEQYFGPGTRLTVT.

The J gene is TRBJ2-5, the V gene TRBV6-5; 8 bases line up with TRBD2. The germline V gene encodes CDR1 MNHEY and CDR2 SVGAGI. The CDR3 is 14 amino acids. The V segment lost 2 bases and the J segment 6 bases; nucleotides outside the gene matches: 5. CDR3: CASSYGTRVKTQYF. In DNA, the CDR3 is TGTGCCAGCAGTTACGGGACTAGGGTAAAGACCCAGTACTTC.

The chain has TRBV10-2 and TRBJ2-7, with a tentative D call TRBD2 (6 bases). The CDR3 has 16 amino acids. Germline V gene lookup returns CDR1 WSHSY and CDR2 SAAADI. Trimming took 0 bases from V and 0 from J, leaving 12 bases between them. The CDR3 DNA reads as TGCGCCAGCAGTGAGTCGATTAGCGGCAGCTCCTACGAGCAGTACTTC. This encodes CASSESISGSSYEQYF.

The V call is TRBV9, the J call TRBJ1-1; 7 bases match TRBD1. Germline V gives CDR1 SGDLS, CDR2 YYNGEE. The CDR3 is 16 amino acids. V lost 4 bases to trimming and J lost 0 bases; unmatched junction nucleotides: 9. CDR3 loop: CASSRLDRAMNTEAFF. The CDR3, as DNA: TGTGCCAGCAGCCGTCTCGACAGGGCTATGAACACTGAAGCTTTCTTT.

The V and J genes are TRBV14 and TRBJ2-7; the D gene is possibly TRBD2 (6 bases). Trimming removed 0 bases at V and 2 bases at J, with 8 bases between. The CDR3 is made up of 14 amino acids. Germline V lookup: CDR1 SGHDN, CDR2 FVKESK. CDR3 sequence reads: CASSQEGLPYEQYF. The CDR3 nucleotides are TGTGCCAGCAGCCAAGAAGGACTACCCTACGAGCAGTACTTC.

The genes are TRBV11-2 and TRBJ1-2; 7 positions match TRBD1. The CDR3 is 15 amino acids. The V segment lost 1 base and the J segment 0 bases; nucleotides outside the gene matches: 2. Germline loops: CDR1 SGHAT, CDR2 FQNNGV. CDR3 DNA: TGTGCCAGCAGCTTAGCTGGGACAGCTAACTATGGCTACACCTTC. Translation: CASSLAGTANYGYTF.

The rearrangement joins TRBV5-1 to TRBJ2-7; the match to TRBD2 covers 7 bases. Losses at the gene ends were 1 base for V and 2 bases for J; bases not matched to a gene: 9. The length of the CDR3 is 16 residues. Germline values: CDR1 SGHRS, CDR2 YFSETQ. The CDR3 DNA follows: TGCGCCAGCAGCTTGTCGGGCGGGAGTCCTCCCTACGAGCAGTACTTC. It encodes CASSLSGGSPPYEQYF.

In DNA, the CDR3 is TGTGCCAGCAGTTTGACAGGTTATAGCAATCAGCCCCAGCATTTT. It yields the protein CASSLTGYSNQPQHF. The gene calls are TRBV27 and TRBJ1-5; the D gene is possibly TRBD1 (6 bases). The CDR3 totals 15 residues. CDR1 MNHEY and CDR2 SMNVEV come from the germline V gene (reference sequence). With 3 bases removed from V and 0 bases from J, the gap between germline ends came to 9 bases.

The genes are TRBV11-1 and TRBJ2-7, with D possibly matching TRBD1 (6 bases). This CDR3 comprises 15 residues. Trimming took 1 base from V and 1 from J, leaving 11 bases between them. CDR1 and CDR2 (germline): SGHAT, FQDESV (reference sequence). The CDR3 bases are TGTGCCAGCAGCTTAGGCGCAGGGGAATCCTACGAGCAGTACTTC. As protein: CASSLGAGESYEQYF.

The V gene is TRBV7-6, the J gene TRBJ1-1, with D perhaps TRBD1 (5 bases). Per germline, CDR1 SGHVS and CDR2 FNYEAQ. Trimming took off 1 base at V and 4 bases at J, with 10 bases between the two ends. The CDR3 runs 14 residues. The CDR3 DNA reads TGTGCCAGCAGCTTAGACCCCGGGGGCACTGAAGCTTTCTTT. Encoded protein: CASSLDPGGTEAFF.

The chain combines TRBV19 with TRBJ2-7; tentatively, D is TRBD2 (6 bases). The CDR3 spans 13 residues. Germline V gives CDR1 LNHDA, CDR2 SQIVND (reference sequence). V lost 3 bases, J lost 2 bases, and 8 bases lay in between. The CDR3: CASSIGLPYEQYF. The DNA of the CDR3 is TGTGCCAGTAGTATTGGACTACCCTACGAGCAGTACTTC.

This chain uses TRBV7-9 with TRBJ1-1; 7 positions match TRBD1. This CDR3 comprises 14 residues. J gave up 6 bases and V 4 bases, and 8 bases lay outside the gene matches. Germline lookup yields CDR1 SEHNR and CDR2 FQNEAQ (reference sequence). The CDR3 is CASSYQTGLAEAFF. CDR3 nucleotide sequence: TGTGCCAGCAGCTACCAGACAGGGTTGGCTGAAGCTTTCTTT.

The gene calls are TRBV28 and TRBJ2-7; tentatively, D is TRBD2 (7 bases). This CDR3 contains 16 residues. CDR1 and CDR2 from the germline V gene are MDHEN and SYDVKM. Trimming removed 5 bases at V and 4 bases at J, with 21 bases between. The CDR3 DNA reads as TGTGCCAGCAGTCTTTCTAGCGGATACAGGGCGTACGAGCAGTACTTC. Protein: CASSLSSGYRAYEQYF.